This TCR beta chain comes out of a study of blood T cell repertoires in COVID-19. Study-wide background: The origin of the acute and convalescent COVID-19 samples was the United States, Italy and Spain. The cDNA or gDNA used as material had been derived from T cells, B-cell-depleted T cells, or PBMCs.

The germline CDR1 and CDR2 sequences are SGHAT and FQNNGV. Losses at the gene ends were 5 bases for V and 1 base for J; bases not matched to a gene: 3. The CDR3 sequence is 15 residues long. Under the authors' procedure: Quantification of nucleated cells was approximated via reference gene primer amplification. Sequencing used immunoSEQ multiplex PCR; TCRdb keeps in-frame clones, though not all of them. The V and J calls and clone size were taken over from that table, and D and trimming were inferred from the DNA. Of 150,000 to 200,000 clones listed, about 74% are singletons. Only a few counts were recorded for this clone.

The source of this sequence is a man aged 60-69 years with acute or convalescent COVID-19. This chain joins TRBV11-2 and TRBJ2-5, with 11 bases aligning to TRBD2. What was sequenced was peripheral blood. The CDR3 region has the DNA TGTGCCAGCAGCCCCGGGACTAGCGGCCAAGAGACCCAGTACTTC. Translating gives CASSPGTSGQETQYF.